Below are 23 T cell receptor beta chains sequenced from a single sample in a study of technical replicates of blood from several donors. Some clones are missing from TCRdb's copy, which holds only in-frame ones; the method was immunoSEQ multiplex PCR. Of tens of thousands of clones listed, roughly 93% are singletons. Sequenced: T cells isolated from PBMCs. These receptors all stem from a human donor in good health.

The V gene is TRBV18, the J gene TRBJ2-1; 10 bases match TRBD2. The CDR3 spans 15 residues. The J segment lost 10 bases and the V segment lost 3 bases, leaving 9 bases of the junction unmatched. Germline assignment: CDR1 KGHSH and CDR2 LQKENI. The CDR3 nucleotides are TGTGCCAGCTCACCCGTTACTAGCGGGGTGAGGGAGCAGTTCTTC. Translating it yields CASSPVTSGVREQFF. The full variable domain, in which reference TRBV18 and TRBJ2-1 provide the parts outside the CDR3, is NAGVMQNPRHLVRRRGQEARLRCSPMKGHSHVYWYRQLPEEGLKFMVYLQKENIIDESGMPKERFSAEFPKEGPSILRIQQVVRGDSAAYFCASSPVTSGVREQFFGPGTRLTVL.

The chain joins TRBV4-2 to TRBJ2-1; 13 positions agree with TRBD2. This CDR3 has 18 amino acids. The J segment lost 2 bases and the V segment lost 1 base, leaving 5 bases of the junction unmatched. Looked up from germline, CDR1 is LGHNA and CDR2 is YNFKEQ. The CDR3 sequence: CASSQVGLAGSTYNEQFF. The CDR3 DNA follows: TGTGCCAGCAGCCAAGTGGGACTAGCGGGATCCACCTACAATGAGCAGTTCTTC.

The rearrangement uses TRBV4-1 and TRBJ1-2; 7 bases map to TRBD1. Germline assignment: CDR1 MGHRA and CDR2 YSYEKL. The CDR3 length is 16 residues. V lost 0 bases to trimming and J lost 5 bases; unmatched junction nucleotides: 9. The CDR3 loop reads CASSQDENRGSYGYTF. In DNA, the CDR3 is TGCGCCAGCAGCCAAGACGAGAACAGGGGATCGTATGGCTACACCTTC.

The chain links TRBV5-1 to TRBJ1-1, with D possibly matching TRBD1 (5 bases). V lost 3 bases and J 0 bases, leaving 12 bases between the germline ends. Germline values: CDR1 SGHRS, CDR2 YFSETQ. This CDR3 contains 15 residues. The CDR3: CASSSGRAVNTEAFF. CDR3 DNA sequence: TGCGCCAGCAGCTCCGGCAGGGCGGTGAACACTGAAGCTTTCTTT.

The rearrangement uses TRBV2 and TRBJ2-2, with 7 bases aligning to TRBD1. Losses at the gene ends were 4 bases for V and 3 bases for J; bases not matched to a gene: 5. CDR3 length: 15 residues. Germline V lookup: CDR1 SNHLY, CDR2 FYNNEI. The CDR3 protein is CASSGTGADTGELFF. CDR3 sequence (DNA): TGTGCCAGCAGTGGTACAGGGGCCGACACCGGGGAGCTGTTTTTT.

This chain links TRBV6-5 with TRBJ2-7, with D perhaps matching TRBD1 (5 bases). Looked up from germline, CDR1 is MNHEY and CDR2 is SVGAGI. The V end lost 2 bases, the J end lost 6 bases, and 5 bases lay between the germline ends. There are 11 residues in the CDR3. The DNA for the CDR3 is TGTGCCAGCAGTTACAGGGGCGAGCAGTACTTC. It is translated as CASSYRGEQYF.

V is TRBV10-3 and J is TRBJ2-2; TRBD1 aligns across 7 bases. The CDR3 extends over 14 amino acids. V gave up 9 bases and J gave up 2 bases; unmatched junction bases: 6. CDR1 is ENHRY, CDR2 SYGVKD, per germline. CDR3 DNA: TGTGCCATAACAGGGGAAGGTAACACCGGGGAGCTGTTTTTT. This encodes CAITGEGNTGELFF.

This clone occurred once. The chain carries TRBV5-4 and TRBJ2-5; D might be TRBD1 (5 bases). Germline values: CDR1 SGHNT, CDR2 YYREEE (reference sequence). The length of the CDR3 is 16 residues. Trimming removed 4 bases at V and 4 bases at J, with 20 bases between. The CDR3 DNA follows: TGTGCCAGCAGCAGCTCTAACCCAGGGTGGGGAGAGACCCAGTACTTC. It specifies CASSSSNPGWGETQYF.

This sequence joins TRBV6-1 and TRBJ2-3, with D hard to call. The CDR3 spans 13 residues. Deletions cut 7 bases from V and 2 bases from J, with 10 bases between. The V gene's germline CDR1 is MNHNS and CDR2 SASEGT. Here the CDR3 reads CASTRLYTDTQYF. DNA for the CDR3: TGTGCCAGCACTAGACTGTACACAGATACGCAGTATTTT.

The chain's CDR3 is CASSGGKSSGNTIYF. CDR3 bases: TGCGCCTCCTCGGGGGGAAAAAGCTCTGGAAACACCATATATTTT. The chain links TRBV5-1 to TRBJ1-3; TRBD1 might be the D (5 bases). The CDR3 length is 15 residues. Trimming took 10 bases from V and 0 from J, leaving 17 bases between them. CDR1 is SGHRS and CDR2 is YFSETQ in the germline V gene. Based on the CDR3 plus reference TRBV5-1 and TRBJ1-3, the full variable domain is KAGVTQTPRYLIKTRGQQVTLSCSPISGHRSVSWYQQTPGQGLQFLFEYFSETQRNKGNFPGRFSGRQFSNSRSEMNVSTLELGDSALYLCASSGGKSSGNTIYFGEGSWLTVV.

The V gene is TRBV2, the J gene TRBJ1-4; tentative D call: TRBD1 (5 bases). CDR1 and CDR2 from the germline V gene are SNHLY and FYNNEI. The CDR3 contains 14 residues. V was trimmed by 5 bases and J by 5 bases, leaving 12 bases between them. DNA for the CDR3: TGTGCCAGCAGTCCACAGGTTTCAAATGAAAAACTGTTTTTT. Translated, it gives CASSPQVSNEKLFF.

The genes are TRBV5-1 and TRBJ2-1; 9 bases are a match to TRBD2. Trimming took 0 bases from V and 4 from J; bases not matched to a gene: 14. The CDR3 contains 19 residues. CDR1 and CDR2 (germline): SGHRS, YFSETQ. The CDR3 region is CASSLEIKLGGRGYNEQFF. CDR3 coding DNA: TGCGCCAGCAGCTTGGAAATTAAACTGGGCGGGAGGGGATACAATGAGCAGTTCTTC. The whole variable domain, remainder taken from reference TRBV5-1 and TRBJ2-1, is KAGVTQTPRYLIKTRGQQVTLSCSPISGHRSVSWYQQTPGQGLQFLFEYFSETQRNKGNFPGRFSGRQFSNSRSEMNVSTLELGDSALYLCASSLEIKLGGRGYNEQFFGPGTRLTVL.

This chain joins TRBV29-1 and TRBJ1-2; 8 bases are shared with TRBD1. The trim removed 0 bases at V and 4 bases at J, leaving 7 bases unmatched. The CDR3 is made up of 15 amino acids. Germline V gene lookup returns CDR1 SQVTM and CDR2 ANQGSEA. CDR3 in DNA: TGCAGCGTTGAAGATCGGGCCAGGGGGCTCTATGGCTACACCTTC. The encoded protein is CSVEDRARGLYGYTF. Full variable domain (remainder filled in from reference TRBV29-1 and TRBJ1-2): SAVISQKPSRDICQRGTSLTIQCQVDSQVTMMFWYRQQPGQSLTLIATANQGSEATYESGFVIDKFPISRPNLTFSTLTVSNMSPEDSSIYLCSVEDRARGLYGYTFGSGTRLTVV.

The chain employs TRBV7-3 and TRBJ1-1; 10 nucleotides agree with TRBD1. The CDR3 runs 14 residues. Germline V CDR1 and CDR2: SGHTA, FQGTGA. The V gene end was trimmed by 4 bases and the J gene end by 5 bases; junction bases not matched to a gene: 4. The CDR3 region is CASSSQDRGTEAFF. In nucleotides, the CDR3 is TGTGCCAGCAGCTCCCAGGACAGGGGGACTGAAGCTTTCTTT.

The rearrangement uses TRBV9 and TRBJ2-1, with 7 bases aligning to TRBD2. After removal of 2 bases from V and 4 bases from J, the junction contained 6 bases not matched to a gene. Per germline, CDR1 SGDLS and CDR2 YYNGEE. This CDR3 region has 15 residues. In nucleotides, the CDR3 is TGTGCCAGCAGCGTGGGGCTAGCGGTTTACAATGAGCAGTTCTTC. Its translation is CASSVGLAVYNEQFF.

This chain links TRBV5-1 with TRBJ1-3, with a tentative D call TRBD1 (5 bases). The CDR3 length is 14 residues. CDR1 is SGHRS, CDR2 YFSETQ, per germline. V was pared by 4 bases and J by 9 bases, with 17 bases between. The CDR3 region has the DNA TGCGCCAGCAGCGAGGACGCCTCAAGGGGCACCATATATTTT. This encodes CASSEDASRGTIYF.

This clone was detected only a few times. The gene calls are TRBV2 and TRBJ2-1, with 9 positions matching TRBD2. The CDR3 is made up of 11 amino acids. J gave up 15 bases and V 8 bases, and 8 bases lay outside the gene matches. Per the germline V gene, CDR1 is SNHLY and CDR2 is FYNNEI. In DNA, the CDR3 is TGTGCCAGCGGAGCGGGAGGCGGCCCGTTCTTC. It is translated as CASGAGGGPFF.

The chain combines TRBV6-1 with TRBJ1-2; no reliable D call. V lost 3 bases and J 4 bases, leaving 12 bases between the germline ends. CDR3 length: 14 amino acids. CDR1 is MNHNS, CDR2 SASEGT, per germline. CDR3 in DNA: TGTGCCAGCAGTGACGGAGGGCTTCCCTATGGCTACACCTTC. Amino acid sequence: CASSDGGLPYGYTF.

This chain uses TRBV10-3 with TRBJ1-1; D is possibly TRBD1 (5 bases). From germline, CDR1 is ENHRY and CDR2 SYGVKD. CDR3 length: 13 amino acids. V gave up 6 bases and J gave up 0 bases, with 8 bases separating them. The CDR3 spells CAISQTVNTEAFF. The DNA for the CDR3 is TGTGCCATCAGCCAGACAGTGAACACTGAAGCTTTCTTT.

The rearrangement joins TRBV6-5 to TRBJ2-2, with 10 bases aligning to TRBD2. The V gene's germline CDR1 is MNHEY and CDR2 SVGAGI. V shed 4 bases, J shed 5 bases, and the junction held 1 base outside the gene matches. The CDR3 has 14 residues. This CDR3 is CASSLTSGTGELFF. The CDR3 coding sequence is TGTGCCAGCAGTTTGACTAGCGGGACCGGGGAGCTGTTTTTT.

A remark on this clone: A read error may produce the germline difference seen at one junction end. The same CDR3 arises from other DNA sequences in this sample as well. The chain carries TRBV15 and TRBJ2-7; 8 nucleotides line up with TRBD2. The germline CDR1 and CDR2 sequences are LNHNV and YYDKDF (reference sequence). The CDR3 has 15 amino acids. The CDR3 sequence is CATSRGGGSSYEQYF. The CDR3 DNA sequence: TGTGCCACCAGTAGAGGCGGGGGGAGCTCCTACGAGCAGTACTTC.

The chain links TRBV5-6 to TRBJ1-2, with 7 bases aligning to TRBD1. The CDR3 runs 14 residues. Trimming removed 0 bases from V and 4 bases from J; junction bases left unmatched: 3. Germline CDR1 SGHDT, CDR2 YYEEEE. The CDR3 reads CASSLATGPYGYTF. The CDR3 DNA reads as TGTGCCAGCAGCTTGGCGACAGGGCCCTATGGCTACACCTTC.

The J gene is TRBJ1-1, the V gene TRBV27, with D possibly TRBD1 on 6 matching bases. CDR1 is MNHEY and CDR2 is SMNVEV in the germline V gene (reference sequence). With 5 bases removed from V and 1 base from J, the gap between germline ends came to 14 bases. The CDR3 runs 15 residues. The DNA of the CDR3 is TGTGCCAGCAGTCCCCGACAGGACCCGAACACTGAAGCTTTCTTT. It is translated as CASSPRQDPNTEAFF.